The 21 T cell receptor beta chains below were found in one sample sequenced in a study of STAT5B mutations in CD4+ large granular lymphocyte leukemia. Some clones are missing from TCRdb's copy, which holds only in-frame ones; the method was immunoSEQ multiplex PCR. Altogether 20,000 to 30,000 clones are present, approximately 80% being singletons, with the ten largest covering around 0.33%. Sequenced sample: CD4+ T cells from blood buffy coats. The receptors here all came from a human donor in good health.

The genes are TRBV5-4 and TRBJ2-5, with TRBD2 matching over 12 bases. There are 18 residues in the CDR3. CDR1 SGHNT and CDR2 YYREEE come from the germline V gene (reference sequence). V lost 4 bases, J lost 2 bases, and 12 bases stayed unmatched. The DNA of the CDR3 is TGTGCCAGCAGCATGAGGGTACTAGCGGGGGGACTACAAGAGACCCAGTACTTC. Residues: CASSMRVLAGGLQETQYF.

This clone has only one observation. The chain has TRBV5-1 and TRBJ2-3; possible D gene TRBD1, 6 bases. CDR1 is SGHRS and CDR2 is YFSETQ in the germline V gene. V was trimmed by 4 bases and J by 2 bases, leaving 14 bases between them. The CDR3 sequence is 15 residues long. The CDR3 loop reads CASSVWGRVTDTQYF. In nucleotides, the CDR3 is TGCGCCAGCAGCGTTTGGGGGCGAGTCACAGATACGCAGTATTTT.

The chain carries TRBV19 and TRBJ1-1, with D uncertain. Trimming shortened V by 8 bases and J by 6 bases, and 10 bases separated the two germline ends. The CDR3 has 11 residues. The germline gives CDR1 LNHDA, CDR2 SQIVND (reference sequence). The CDR3 bases are TGTGCCAGTGGGGTCCTTGCTGAAGCTTTCTTT. Translated, it gives CASGVLAEAFF.

The genes are TRBV28 and TRBJ2-1, with 12 bases lining up with TRBD2. The CDR3 has 12 residues. CDR1 and CDR2 (germline): MDHEN, SYDVKM. V was clipped by 7 bases and J by 11 bases; unmatched bases: 3. CDR3 in amino acids: CASTGLAGQQFF. The CDR3 DNA reads as TGTGCCAGCACCGGACTAGCGGGACAGCAGTTCTTC.

The genes are TRBV5-5 and TRBJ2-1; TRBD1 aligns across 10 bases. Germline lookup yields CDR1 SGHKS and CDR2 YYEKEE (reference sequence). This CDR3 contains 15 residues. J lost 7 bases, V lost 3 bases, and 7 bases had no gene match. The chain's CDR3 is CASSSGTGAGNEQFF. DNA for the CDR3: TGTGCCAGCAGCTCCGGGACAGGGGCGGGTAATGAGCAGTTCTTC.

The V call is TRBV9, the J call TRBJ1-4; a possible D gene is TRBD1 (6 bases). V gave up 1 base and J gave up 8 bases, with 15 bases separating them. Germline V CDR1 and CDR2: SGDLS, YYNGEE. The CDR3 covers 15 residues. As DNA, the CDR3 is TGTGCCAGCAGCGTATGCACAGGGACGTGGGAAAAACTGTTTTTT. Its protein is CASSVCTGTWEKLFF.

This clone was seen only a few times. This chain joins TRBV29-1 and TRBJ2-5; D is unresolved. The V gene's germline CDR1 is SQVTM and CDR2 ANQGSEA. The CDR3 has 15 amino acids. V gave up 4 bases and J gave up 1 base, with 16 bases separating them. The CDR3 spells CSVVADAIFQETQYF. CDR3 in DNA: TGCAGCGTTGTTGCGGACGCAATTTTCCAAGAGACCCAGTACTTC.

The V gene is TRBV18, the J gene TRBJ1-1; 7 bases are shared with TRBD1. Germline CDR1 and CDR2: KGHSH and LQKENI. CDR3 length: 13 amino acids. V shed 4 bases, J shed 5 bases, and the junction held 4 bases outside the gene matches. The CDR3 DNA reads TGTGCCAGCTCACAAGGACAGGCTACTGAAGCTTTCTTT. Its protein product is CASSQGQATEAFF.

The chain links TRBV18 to TRBJ2-1, with D tentatively TRBD2 (6 bases). V was clipped by 0 bases and J by 9 bases, with 15 bases between them. Germline CDR1 reads KGHSH; CDR2 reads LQKENI. There are 15 residues in the CDR3. The DNA of the CDR3 is TGTGCCAGCTCACCACCAGCGGGTATGGGAAGTGAGCAGTTCTTC. As protein: CASSPPAGMGSEQFF. The full variable domain, its missing parts supplied by reference TRBV18 and TRBJ2-1, is NAGVMQNPRHLVRRRGQEARLRCSPMKGHSHVYWYRQLPEEGLKFMVYLQKENIIDESGMPKERFSAEFPKEGPSILRIQQVVRGDSAAYFCASSPPAGMGSEQFFGPGTRLTVL.

V and J are TRBV27 and TRBJ1-2; 8 nucleotides match TRBD1. This CDR3 comprises 12 residues. Per the germline V gene, CDR1 is MNHEY and CDR2 is SMNVEV (reference sequence). The ends lost 5 bases at V and 7 bases at J; junction bases unmatched: 3. The chain's CDR3 is CASSHGQGGYTF. The DNA for the CDR3 is TGTGCCAGCAGTCATGGACAGGGTGGCTACACCTTC.

This clone occurred once. The chain has TRBV7-9 and TRBJ2-4; D possibly corresponds to TRBD1 (6 bases). The CDR3 has 13 amino acids. Germline V gene data show CDR1 as SEHNR and CDR2 as FQNEAQ (reference sequence). The V gene lost 1 base and the J gene lost 8 bases, with 9 bases spanning the gap. The CDR3 sequence: CASSLDRVDIQYF. Written as DNA, the CDR3 is TGTGCCAGCAGCTTAGACAGGGTTGACATTCAGTACTTC.

The chain joins TRBV7-2 to TRBJ1-2; D gene uncertain. The germline V gene encodes CDR1 SGHTA and CDR2 FQGNSA. CDR3 length equals 16 residues. Deletions cut 0 bases from V and 3 bases from J, with 14 bases between. CDR3 DNA sequence: TGTGCCAGCAGCTTAGCTTCCCAGGCCGGGGACTATGGCTACACCTTC. As protein: CASSLASQAGDYGYTF.

The chain recombines TRBV4-1 with TRBJ2-3; 9 bases agree with TRBD1. The V and J ends lost 0 bases and 4 bases, in that order; junction bases with no gene match: 14. This CDR3 has 19 residues. Per germline, CDR1 MGHRA and CDR2 YSYEKL. This CDR3 reads CASSQDLERTGAVADTQYF. The CDR3 nucleotides read TGCGCCAGCAGCCAAGATTTGGAGCGGACAGGGGCAGTGGCAGATACGCAGTATTTT.

This chain links TRBV4-1 with TRBJ1-5; D uncertain. The germline CDR1 and CDR2 sequences are MGHRA and YSYEKL. V was cut by 0 bases and J by 9 bases, with 21 bases left in between. CDR3 size: 17 residues. Written as DNA, the CDR3 is TGCGCCAGCAGCCAAGAGTTTTCGGCCGGTCTGGCTTGGCCCCAGCATTTT. Residues: CASSQEFSAGLAWPQHF.

V is TRBV5-4 and J is TRBJ2-2; TRBD1 is a possible D gene (9 bases). Trimming left V 4 bases short and J 4 bases short, with 17 bases between. Germline-derived CDR1 and CDR2 are SGHNT and YYREEE (reference sequence). The CDR3 length is 16 residues. In nucleotides, the CDR3 is TGTGCCAGCAGCCGGGGGGGACAGGGCCCCACCGGGGAGCTGTTTTTT. Translating gives CASSRGGQGPTGELFF.

This chain connects TRBV2 to TRBJ1-1, with 8 bases aligning to TRBD1. The CDR3 runs to 14 residues. Germline values: CDR1 SNHLY, CDR2 FYNNEI. The V segment lost 4 bases and the J segment 1 base; nucleotides outside the gene matches: 2. The CDR3 region has the DNA TGTGCCAGCAGTGTCGGACAGGGGAACACTGAAGCTTTCTTT. This codes for CASSVGQGNTEAFF.

This sequence joins TRBV18 and TRBJ2-1; D is unclear. With 5 bases removed from V and 2 bases from J, the gap between germline ends came to 16 bases. Per germline, CDR1 KGHSH and CDR2 LQKENI. The CDR3 totals 16 residues. In DNA, the CDR3 is TGTGCCAGCTCAAAAAGGGAACAGAGACCCTACAATGAGCAGTTCTTC. It is translated as CASSKREQRPYNEQFF.

This chain uses TRBV6-5 with TRBJ1-2, with 7 bases identical to TRBD1. V trimming: 5 bases; J trimming: 8 bases; junction bases outside the gene matches: 14. This CDR3 contains 15 residues. Germline assignment: CDR1 MNHEY and CDR2 SVGAGI. The CDR3 is CASSGAGGAPRGYTF. CDR3 DNA sequence: TGTGCCAGCAGTGGGGCAGGGGGAGCGCCCCGCGGCTACACCTTC.

The V gene is TRBV5-4, the J gene TRBJ1-4; D call uncertain. CDR3 size: 14 residues. Germline-derived CDR1 and CDR2 are SGHNT and YYREEE (reference sequence). V shed 0 bases and J shed 7 bases, with 10 bases lying between them. CDR3 in DNA: TGTGCCAGCAGCTTGGACAGTCGTGGTGAAAAACTGTTTTTT. Protein product: CASSLDSRGEKLFF.

The rearrangement uses TRBV7-2 and TRBJ2-7, with 7 bases lining up with TRBD2. Per germline, CDR1 SGHTA and CDR2 FQGNSA. The CDR3 consists of 14 residues. The J segment lost 4 bases and the V segment lost 2 bases, leaving 5 bases of the junction unmatched. CDR3 in DNA: TGTGCCAGCAGCTTAAGGGAGGGTGATTACGAGCAGTACTTC. Amino acids: CASSLREGDYEQYF.

Only a few counts were recorded for this clone. J is TRBJ2-2 and V is TRBV7-6; D might be TRBD2 (5 bases). The germline V gene encodes CDR1 SGHVS and CDR2 FNYEAQ. Trimming removed 0 bases from V and 3 bases from J, with 5 bases in between. This CDR3 is built from 14 residues. CDR3: CASSLAGDTGELFF. The CDR3 bases are TGTGCCAGCAGCTTAGCGGGAGACACCGGGGAGCTGTTTTTT.